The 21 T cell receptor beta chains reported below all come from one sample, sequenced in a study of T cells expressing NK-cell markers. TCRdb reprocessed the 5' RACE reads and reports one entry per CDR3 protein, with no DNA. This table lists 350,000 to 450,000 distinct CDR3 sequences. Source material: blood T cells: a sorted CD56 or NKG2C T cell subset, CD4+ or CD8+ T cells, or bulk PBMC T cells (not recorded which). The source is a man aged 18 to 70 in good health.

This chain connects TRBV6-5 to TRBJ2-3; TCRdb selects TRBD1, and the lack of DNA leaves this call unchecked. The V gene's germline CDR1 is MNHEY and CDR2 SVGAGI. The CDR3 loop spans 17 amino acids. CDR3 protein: CASSYGVPGQGSDTQYF.

The CDR3: CASTSRHDLIHEQYF. The chain couples TRBV12-3 or TRBV12-4 to TRBJ2-7. The CDR3 is 15 residues long.

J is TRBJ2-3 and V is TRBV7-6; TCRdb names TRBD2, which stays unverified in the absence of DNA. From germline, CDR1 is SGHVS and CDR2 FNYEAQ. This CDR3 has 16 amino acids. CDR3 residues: CASSLLTSGGRDTQYF.

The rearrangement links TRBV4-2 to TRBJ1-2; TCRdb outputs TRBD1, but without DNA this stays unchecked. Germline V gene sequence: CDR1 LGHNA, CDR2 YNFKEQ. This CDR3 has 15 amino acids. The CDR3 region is CASSQPDRANYGYTF.

CDR3 sequence: CASTPGQGENYGYTF. The J gene is TRBJ1-2, the V gene TRBV28; TCRdb's assignment of TRBD1 cannot be checked, as there is no DNA. The CDR3 has 15 amino acids. The germline V gene encodes CDR1 MDHEN and CDR2 SYDVKM.

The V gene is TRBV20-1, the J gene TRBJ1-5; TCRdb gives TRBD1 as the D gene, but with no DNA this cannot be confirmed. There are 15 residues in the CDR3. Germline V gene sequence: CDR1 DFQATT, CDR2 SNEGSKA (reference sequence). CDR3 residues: CSARVGQGQNQPQHF.

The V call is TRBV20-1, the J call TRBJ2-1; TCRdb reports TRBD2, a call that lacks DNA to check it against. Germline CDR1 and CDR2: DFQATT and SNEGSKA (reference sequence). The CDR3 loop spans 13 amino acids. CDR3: CSAQGLTIDGQFF.

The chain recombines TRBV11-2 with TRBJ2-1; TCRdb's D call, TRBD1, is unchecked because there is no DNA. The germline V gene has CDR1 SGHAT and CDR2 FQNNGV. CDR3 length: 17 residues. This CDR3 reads CASSPPPGQAKYNEQFF.

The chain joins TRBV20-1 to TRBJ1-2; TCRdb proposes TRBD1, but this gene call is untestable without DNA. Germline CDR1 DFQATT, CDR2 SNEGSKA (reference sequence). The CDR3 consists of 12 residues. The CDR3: CSASYRGLGYTF.

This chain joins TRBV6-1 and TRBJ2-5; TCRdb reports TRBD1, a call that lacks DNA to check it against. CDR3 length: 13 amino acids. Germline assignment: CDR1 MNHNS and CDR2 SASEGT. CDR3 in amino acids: CASRTDREWAQYF.

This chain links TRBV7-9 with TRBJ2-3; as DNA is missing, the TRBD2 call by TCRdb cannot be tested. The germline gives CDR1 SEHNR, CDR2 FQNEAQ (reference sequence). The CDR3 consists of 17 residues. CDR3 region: CASSFGTTIPSTDTQYF.

The CDR3 spells CASSLGRRNTEAFF. This chain joins TRBV6-5 and TRBJ1-1. CDR1 and CDR2 (germline): MNHEY, SVGAGI. This CDR3 spans 14 amino acids.

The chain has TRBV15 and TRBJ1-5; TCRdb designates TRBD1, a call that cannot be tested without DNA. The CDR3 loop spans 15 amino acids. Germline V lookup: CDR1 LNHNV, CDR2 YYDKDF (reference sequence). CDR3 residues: CATSSRGQTRQPQHF.

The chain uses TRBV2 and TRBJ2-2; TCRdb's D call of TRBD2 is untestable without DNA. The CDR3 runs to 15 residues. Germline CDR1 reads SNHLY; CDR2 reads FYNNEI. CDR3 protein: CASSEITARTGELFF.

The chain's CDR3 is CASSQDGRGAYNEQFF. The V call is TRBV4-1, the J call TRBJ2-1. The CDR3 contains 16 residues. Germline V gene lookup returns CDR1 MGHRA and CDR2 YSYEKL.

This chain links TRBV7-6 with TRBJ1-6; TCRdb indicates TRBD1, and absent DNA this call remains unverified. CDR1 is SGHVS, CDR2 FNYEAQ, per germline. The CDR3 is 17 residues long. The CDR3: CASSLPRDRKDNSPLHF.

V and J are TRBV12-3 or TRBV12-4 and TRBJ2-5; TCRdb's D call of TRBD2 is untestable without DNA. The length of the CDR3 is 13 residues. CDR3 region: CASNSGGAGTQYF.

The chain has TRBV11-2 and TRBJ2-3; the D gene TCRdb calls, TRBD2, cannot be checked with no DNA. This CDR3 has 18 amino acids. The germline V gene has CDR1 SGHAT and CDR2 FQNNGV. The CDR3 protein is CASSSPVLAGGSTDTQYF.

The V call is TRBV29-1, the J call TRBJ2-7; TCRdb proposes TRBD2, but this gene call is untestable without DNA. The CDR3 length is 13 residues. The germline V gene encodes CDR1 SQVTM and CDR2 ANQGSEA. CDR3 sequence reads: CSVGSQTAYEQYF.

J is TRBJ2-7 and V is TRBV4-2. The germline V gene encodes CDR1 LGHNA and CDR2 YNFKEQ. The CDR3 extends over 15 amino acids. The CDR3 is CASSQEGYSTYEQYF.

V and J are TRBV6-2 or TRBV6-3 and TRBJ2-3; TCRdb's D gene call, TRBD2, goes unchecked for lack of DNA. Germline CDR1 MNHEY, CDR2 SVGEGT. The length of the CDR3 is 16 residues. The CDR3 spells CASSSRAGASTDTQYF.